Shown below are 11 T cell receptor beta chains from a single sample sequenced in a study of technical replicates of blood from several donors. TCRdb's copy holds only in-frame clones and misses some; the assay was immunoSEQ multiplex PCR. The table includes roughly 80,000 clones, about 89% detected once. What was sequenced was T cells isolated from PBMCs. These receptors all come from a human donor in good health.

This chain links TRBV5-1 with TRBJ2-7; maybe TRBD1 (5 bases). Trimming removed 7 bases from V and 3 bases from J, with 20 bases in between. CDR1 and CDR2 (germline): SGHRS, YFSETQ. The CDR3 sequence is 15 residues long. The CDR3 DNA reads TGCGCCAGCCGTAGGGTGACAGATTCCGTCTACGAGCAGTACTTC. This gives the protein CASRRVTDSVYEQYF.

This chain links TRBV29-1 with TRBJ2-2, with 8 bases that match TRBD1. The germline V gene encodes CDR1 SQVTM and CDR2 ANQGSEA. The CDR3 has 13 residues. The junction had 3 bases not matched to a gene; V was cut back by 6 bases and J by 3 bases. CDR3 protein: CSVRGPDTGELFF. The CDR3 bases are TGCAGCGTCAGGGGGCCCGACACCGGGGAGCTGTTTTTT.

The CDR3 bases are TGTGCCAGCATTAGTACAGGGACCTATGGCTACACCTTC. This gives the protein CASISTGTYGYTF. This sequence joins TRBV6-1 and TRBJ1-2, with D perhaps matching TRBD1 (6 bases). The CDR3 has 13 amino acids. V shed 7 bases and J shed 4 bases, with 13 bases lying between them. Germline CDR1 MNHNS, CDR2 SASEGT.

The chain couples TRBV19 to TRBJ2-5, with D possibly being TRBD1 (5 bases). CDR1 and CDR2 (germline): LNHDA, SQIVND (reference sequence). The V gene lost 4 bases and the J gene lost 5 bases, with 14 bases spanning the gap. The CDR3 covers 14 residues. CDR3 amino acids: CASSTKTVKETQYF. CDR3 in DNA: TGTGCCAGTAGTACGAAGACAGTTAAGGAGACCCAGTACTTC.

The chain is built from TRBV28 and TRBJ2-3, with 16 bases identical to TRBD2. This CDR3 region has 18 residues. Germline V gene lookup returns CDR1 MDHEN and CDR2 SYDVKM. V was clipped by 6 bases and J by 4 bases; unmatched bases: 10. The CDR3 protein is CASRPRPGLAGGADTQYF. In DNA, the CDR3 is TGTGCCAGCAGACCAAGACCGGGACTAGCGGGAGGGGCAGATACGCAGTATTTT.

J is TRBJ2-2 and V is TRBV28, with D tentatively TRBD2 (5 bases). Trimming removed 5 bases at V and 4 bases at J, with 14 bases between. Germline CDR1 and CDR2: MDHEN and SYDVKM. CDR3 size: 15 residues. CDR3 DNA sequence: TGTGCCAGCAGTCATTTAGCGTCAGCCACCGGGGAGCTGTTTTTT. Translation gives CASSHLASATGELFF.

The sample holds a few counts of this clone. The chain has TRBV2 and TRBJ1-5, with a tentative D call TRBD1 (5 bases). This CDR3 contains 15 residues. The V end was cut by 4 bases, the J end by 4 bases, with 14 bases between. The germline V gene encodes CDR1 SNHLY and CDR2 FYNNEI. The CDR3 region is CASSGMTVGNQPQHF. CDR3 DNA sequence: TGTGCCAGCAGTGGGATGACAGTGGGAAATCAGCCCCAGCATTTT.

The chain uses TRBV27 and TRBJ1-5; TRBD1 matches at 7 bases. The CDR3 length is 14 residues. Germline V gene sequence: CDR1 MNHEY, CDR2 SMNVEV (reference sequence). V gave up 6 bases and J gave up 0 bases; unmatched junction bases: 2. The CDR3: CASRTGHSNQPQHF. In DNA form, the CDR3 reads TGTGCCAGCAGGACAGGGCATAGCAATCAGCCCCAGCATTTT.

This chain links TRBV5-4 with TRBJ2-3, with D possibly TRBD1 on 6 matching bases. Deletions cut 3 bases from V and 3 bases from J, with 8 bases between. This CDR3 comprises 13 residues. Germline V gene data show CDR1 as SGHNT and CDR2 as YYREEE (reference sequence). This CDR3 reads CASSYQGTDTQYF. CDR3 in DNA: TGTGCCAGCAGCTATCAGGGGACAGATACGCAGTATTTT.

The gene calls are TRBV30 and TRBJ2-7, with 7 positions matching TRBD1. The CDR3 runs to 13 residues. The V segment lost 1 base and the J segment 0 bases; nucleotides outside the gene matches: 0. Germline V gene data show CDR1 as GTSNPN and CDR2 as SVGIG (reference sequence). The CDR3 sequence is CAWSGDSSYEQYF. DNA for the CDR3: TGTGCCTGGAGTGGGGACAGCTCCTACGAGCAGTACTTC.

This chain uses TRBV7-2 with TRBJ2-5; TRBD1 matches 9 bases. V was pared by 4 bases and J by 7 bases, with 4 bases of the junction left unmatched. This CDR3 is 13 amino acids long. The V gene's germline CDR1 is SGHTA and CDR2 FQGNSA. CDR3 protein: CASSSGQGGTQYF. The DNA for the CDR3 is TGTGCCAGCAGCTCGGGACAGGGAGGGACCCAGTACTTC.